This TCR beta chain comes out of a study of T cell responses to AZD1222 COVID-19 vaccine. Study-wide points: Sampled repertoires all dated from after the peak T cell response.

The CDR3 has 15 residues. Trimming took 1 base from V and 2 from J, leaving 11 bases between them. Germline V gene lookup returns CDR1 LGHDT and CDR2 YNNKEL (reference sequence). For this clone: Its antigen is as yet unknown.

The data were produced by immunoSEQ multiplex PCR, yet TCRdb's version contains in-frame clones alone and is incomplete. The profile shows roughly 120,000 clones, roughly 84% of them singletons. The sequencing used peripheral blood, collected on day 0 of AZD1222 vaccination. This TCR derives from an adult in good health. This chain joins TRBV3-1 (or the pseudogene TRBV3-2) and TRBJ1-2; D gene uncertain. The CDR3 DNA is TGTGCCAGCAGCCAAGTAGCGGGGAACAACTATGGCTACACCTTC. Protein product: CASSQVAGNNYGYTF.